This entry describes one T cell receptor beta chain. No much larger clone is present one base from it, and per-base qualities are unavailable. The record originates from a study of T cells after yellow fever vaccination (dated by TCRdb to the late 2010s). For the study in its entirety: Memory subsets (EM, EMRA, CM and Tscm) were sorted on a BD FACS Aria III using CD3, CD45RA, CCR7 and CD95 staining. Memory subsets were sorted on days 0, 15 and 45 and at 18 months after primary vaccination, and on days 0, 15 and 45 after the 30-year booster. To follow T-cell clones before and after both primary and booster YFV17D yellow fever vaccination, bulk TCR alpha and beta repertoires underwent longitudinal sequencing. Libraries from fractions with low cell numbers were prepared with the SMART-Seq v4 Ultra Low Input RNA kit. Two healthy male donors made up the cohort, one aged 18 to 30 years and the other aged 30 to 39 years. Blood samples were taken at several timepoints before and after primary and secondary immunization, and bulk PBMC replicates and cell subsets were isolated. Findings and caveats that apply to the study as a whole: Only a couple of donors were included in the study, so the extent to which the findings can be generalized is limited. A small share of clonotypes occurred in both CD4 and CD8 compartments, likely arising from convergent recombination. The secondary T-cell response was weaker than the primary response but faster, peaking on day 5 instead of day 15. Computational filtering was required because FACS-sorted repertoires could contain abundant contaminating clonotypes from the bulk population. On day 0, almost all vaccine-responding clonotypes were found to be below detection in the sorted memory subsets. After the booster, most clones that had expanded after primary vaccination were detected again (around 95% of CD4 and around nine tenths of CD8), suggesting broad maintenance of memory.

Sequencing took place on an Illumina NovaSeq 6000. TCR cDNA was made using 5'RACE template switching, a step that added a universal primer site and unique molecular identifiers. Priming of cDNA synthesis was performed from both the TCR alpha and TCR beta constant segments. Library amplification used two PCR steps, and the second PCR step added sample barcodes and sequencing adapters. Sequencing of the libraries was done on either Illumina HiSeq 2500 (2x100 bp) or NovaSeq (2x150 bp). In the authors' own workflow: MIGEC handled demultiplexing of reads and collapsing into UMI consensus sequences, while MiXCR performed V(D)J alignment. Vaccine-responding clonotypes were defined with edgeR using replicate PBMC samples, requiring FDR below 0.01 and a log2 fold change above 5 up to day 15. CD4 or CD8 identity was assigned to each bulk clonotype according to whether the clonotype was present at higher abundance in the sequenced CD4 repertoire or the sequenced CD8 repertoire. Clonotype frequencies in memory subsets were weighted by FACS-sorted cell numbers to estimate each clone's distribution across memory phenotypes. Clones were called with MiXCR by TCRdb after fastp trimmed the public reads at Q25, and only in-frame beta chains were retained. Each CDR3 protein appears once, grouped with its most common genes and DNA. Clone size and V and J calls follow TCRdb, not the original study. This sample comprises 27,000 or so distinct CDR3 sequences, roughly 4.5% of them detected only once. Around 35% of the sample is held by the ten biggest clonotypes.

The treatment or condition label here, explained by the study, means: live attenuated yellow fever vaccine strain. PBMCs were isolated from peripheral blood using a standard Ficoll-Paque protocol. RNA from sorted memory subsets was extracted with the RNeasy Micro Kit. V is cut by 6 bases and J by 4 bases, and the space between the germline ends is 15 bases. Reading the germline V gene gives CDR1 SGHDN and CDR2 FVKESK. The CDR3 contains 14 residues, cysteine and phenylalanine counted. Of all the DNA, just the CDR3 is kept, 42 bases in frame from base 1. The material was PBMCs, either bulk or a sorted T-cell subset (CD4+, CD8+, memory, or dextramer-sorted; not recorded which), obtained on the day of the yellow fever booster vaccination. Recombination connected TRBV14 to TRBJ1-1, with the D gene call left open. This clonotype was sampled from a man between 18 and 35 years old who received the YFV17D yellow fever vaccine. DNA sequence: TGTGCCAGCAGTCGTACCCTCCGGGGCACTGAAGCTTTCTTT. Translated, it gives CASSRTLRGTEAFF.